A single sample gave rise to the 27 T cell receptor beta chains below, sequenced in a study of Graves' ophthalmopathy and Graves' hyperthyroidism. As the template, RNA transcripts were used to amplify TCR beta CDR3 regions. The workflow started with a first-round RT-PCR run with HTBI primers and then moved on to a second-round multiplex PCR. Each CDR3 protein gets one entry after TCRdb re-called the multiplex PCR reads with MiXCR. Of 260,000 or so distinct CDR3 sequences in the sample, about 46% were seen once. Material for sequencing was peripheral blood. Receptors originate from an adult man with Graves' ophthalmopathy.

Comment on this clonotype: This sequence may be a read error, since a much larger clone differs from it by one base. This chain joins TRBV24-1 and TRBJ2-5, with TRBD1 matching over 9 bases. The CDR3 contains 15 residues. Germline V gene sequence: CDR1 KGHDR, CDR2 SFDVKD. The ends lost 4 bases at V and 7 bases at J; junction bases unmatched: 9. The CDR3 region is CATSDLDRGDGTQYF. CDR3 in DNA: TGTGCCACCAGTGACCTCGACAGGGGGGACGGGACCCAGTACTTC.

This clonotype was seen more than once but under ten times. The chain couples TRBV10-3 to TRBJ1-6, with D perhaps TRBD1 (6 bases). Looked up from germline, CDR1 is ENHRY and CDR2 is SYGVKD. V lost 0 bases to trimming and J lost 8 bases, with 11 bases between them. The CDR3 spans 15 residues. For the CDR3, the DNA is TGTGCCATCAGTGAGTCTGGGGGCGATGATTCACCCCTCCACTTT. This sequence encodes CAISESGGDDSPLHF.

This sequence joins TRBV20-1 and TRBJ2-7, with D unclear. V gave up 2 bases and J gave up 8 bases, with 13 bases separating them. Germline V CDR1 and CDR2: DFQATT, SNEGSKA (reference sequence). The CDR3 has 12 residues. In DNA, the CDR3 is TGCAGTGCTAGACCCCTAGGAGAAAAGCAGTACTTC. This translates into CSARPLGEKQYF.

The chain links TRBV12-3 or TRBV12-4 to TRBJ1-6, with 8 bases fitting TRBD1. The CDR3 runs to 13 residues. V trimming: 7 bases; J trimming: 7 bases; junction bases outside the gene matches: 3. CDR3 sequence (DNA): TGTGCCAGCAACGGACAGGGCAATTCACCCCTCCACTTT. Translated, it gives CASNGQGNSPLHF.

The sample holds many counts of this clonotype. The chain is built from TRBV7-9 and TRBJ2-7, with TRBD2 as a possible D gene (6 bases). Trimming pared 3 bases from V and 2 bases from J, leaving 8 bases between. The CDR3 sequence is 13 residues long. Germline V gene sequence: CDR1 SEHNR, CDR2 FQNEAQ (reference sequence). The CDR3 DNA sequence: TGTGCCAGCAGCTTGGGGGGACCCTACGAGCAGTACTTC. This translates into CASSLGGPYEQYF.

The table lists this clonotype with many counts. The chain links TRBV29-1 to TRBJ1-1; D not certain. V gave up 5 bases and J gave up 0 bases, with 7 bases separating them. Germline V CDR1 and CDR2: SQVTM, ANQGSEA. The CDR3 length is 12 residues. The CDR3 DNA reads as TGCAGCGTTTCGCCACTGAACACTGAAGCTTTCTTT. Translated, it gives CSVSPLNTEAFF.

V is TRBV7-9 and J is TRBJ1-2; no reliable D call. V gave up 5 bases and J gave up 0 bases, with 10 bases separating them. The CDR3 consists of 14 residues. Germline V gene sequence: CDR1 SEHNR, CDR2 FQNEAQ (reference sequence). The CDR3: CASSHGGTNYGYTF. Here the CDR3 DNA reads TGTGCCAGCAGCCACGGAGGGACTAACTATGGCTACACCTTC.

There are a few counts of this clonotype. The chain couples TRBV19 to TRBJ2-7, with 8 bases aligning to TRBD1. Germline loops: CDR1 LNHDA, CDR2 SQIVND (reference sequence). This CDR3 is 15 amino acids long. The J segment lost 1 base and the V segment lost 1 base, leaving 3 bases of the junction unmatched. CDR3 sequence (DNA): TGTGCCAGTAGTATAGCAGGGACAGGATCCTACGAGCAGTACTTC. Translated: CASSIAGTGSYEQYF.

The chain joins TRBV7-4 to TRBJ2-7, with 7 nucleotides matching TRBD1. The CDR3 sequence is 16 residues long. V was pared by 2 bases and J by 5 bases, with 12 bases of the junction left unmatched. The V gene's germline CDR1 is SGHVT and CDR2 SQSDAQ. CDR3: CASSLPPQDREDEQYF. Written as DNA, the CDR3 is TGTGCCAGCAGCTTACCTCCCCAAGACAGGGAAGACGAGCAGTACTTC.

The sample holds a few counts of this clonotype. One end of the junction is discordant with germline, which a read error may explain. The chain recombines TRBV5-6 with TRBJ1-1, with 7 positions matching TRBD1. The germline V gene has CDR1 SGHDT and CDR2 YYEEEE. CDR3 size: 14 residues. CDR3 sequence (DNA): TGTGCCAGCATCTTGAGGGCAGGGGGAATTGAAGCTTTCTTT. It codes for CASILRAGGIEAFF.

CDR3: CASSVRGAGTEAFF. In DNA form, the CDR3 reads TGTGCCAGCAGCGTAAGGGGGGCGGGCACTGAAGCTTTCTTT. This chain joins TRBV9 and TRBJ1-1; D is perhaps TRBD1 (6 bases). This CDR3 is built from 14 residues. CDR1 and CDR2 (germline): SGDLS, YYNGEE. Between the trimmed V and J ends, which lost 1 base and 4 bases, there was a span of 11 bases.

The V gene is TRBV2, the J gene TRBJ2-5; 8 nucleotides match TRBD1. Per the germline V gene, CDR1 is SNHLY and CDR2 is FYNNEI. This CDR3 is 15 amino acids long. J lost 4 bases, V lost 6 bases, and 10 bases had no gene match. The CDR3 loop is CASSPTGGGRETQYF. The CDR3 coding sequence is TGTGCCAGCAGCCCTACAGGGGGAGGAAGAGAGACCCAGTACTTC.

Only a few counts were recorded for this clonotype. V usage is TRBV7-9 and J usage is TRBJ2-2; 8 nucleotides align to TRBD2. CDR3 length: 16 residues. The germline CDR1 and CDR2 sequences are SEHNR and FQNEAQ (reference sequence). V was clipped by 5 bases and J by 2 bases; unmatched bases: 7. CDR3 sequence: CASSQGAGGNTGELFF. In nucleotides, the CDR3 is TGTGCCAGCAGCCAGGGCGCGGGAGGCAACACCGGGGAGCTGTTTTTT.

This clonotype was detected only a few times. This chain connects TRBV4-1 to TRBJ1-5; D not certain. Germline values: CDR1 MGHRA, CDR2 YSYEKL. This CDR3 is 13 amino acids long. Trimming left V 4 bases short and J 6 bases short, with 10 bases between. The CDR3 protein is CASSLETSQPQHF. DNA of the CDR3: TGCGCCAGCAGCCTCGAAACGAGTCAGCCCCAGCATTTT.

A note on this clonotype: A read error may explain this, as a much larger clone is one base away. The chain has TRBV15 and TRBJ1-4; D gene ambiguous. Germline CDR1 LNHNV, CDR2 YYDKDF (reference sequence). This CDR3 is built from 13 residues. The CDR3 DNA sequence: TGTGCCACCCGCAGGCCAACTAATGAAAAACTGTTTTTT. Its protein is CATRRPTNEKLFF.

The chain has TRBV29-1 and TRBJ2-5; no clear D. The germline gives CDR1 SQVTM, CDR2 ANQGSEA. The germline V and J ends were trimmed by 7 bases and 4 bases, with 4 bases remaining between them. This CDR3 has 9 residues. The CDR3 protein is CSGGETQYF. CDR3 nucleotides: TGCAGCGGAGGAGAGACCCAGTACTTC.

The V gene is TRBV5-1, the J gene TRBJ2-7, with D perhaps TRBD1 (6 bases). This CDR3 region has 15 residues. Germline-derived CDR1 and CDR2 are SGHRS and YFSETQ. The ends were cut back, 7 bases at V and 2 bases at J, with 19 bases in the middle. The CDR3 spells CASEGKIDRTYEQYF. The CDR3 nucleotides are TGCGCCAGCGAGGGGAAGATTGACAGGACCTACGAGCAGTACTTC.

The rearrangement links TRBV25-1 to TRBJ2-3, with 11 bases lining up with TRBD2. Per germline, CDR1 MGHDK and CDR2 SYGVNS. The V and J ends lost 1 base and 3 bases, in that order; junction bases with no gene match: 3. This CDR3 contains 16 residues. The CDR3 loop reads CASSEWASGRTDTQYF. In DNA, the CDR3 is TGTGCCAGCAGTGAATGGGCTAGCGGGAGGACAGATACGCAGTATTTT.

CDR3 nucleotides: TGTGCCAGCAGCAACACAGGGAGCTACGAGCAGTACTTC. Protein: CASSNTGSYEQYF. V is TRBV10-3 and J is TRBJ2-7; D perhaps matches TRBD1 (6 bases). Germline CDR1 reads ENHRY; CDR2 reads SYGVKD. V was shortened by 10 bases and J by 3 bases, with 16 bases between the two germline ends. This CDR3 has 13 residues.

This clonotype was seen a handful of times. The rearrangement joins TRBV2 to TRBJ1-4; the D is unclear. CDR3 length equals 15 residues. Germline V gene lookup returns CDR1 SNHLY and CDR2 FYNNEI. With 3 bases removed from V and 5 bases from J, the gap between germline ends came to 13 bases. Here the CDR3 reads CASSEGGQPNEKLFF. The CDR3, as DNA: TGTGCCAGCAGTGAGGGTGGGCAGCCCAATGAAAAACTGTTTTTT.

Only one count was recorded for this clonotype. The rearrangement uses TRBV9 and TRBJ2-7, with 12 nucleotides matching TRBD2. V trimming: 0 bases; J trimming: 5 bases; junction bases outside the gene matches: 9. The CDR3 has 17 residues. CDR1 and CDR2 from the germline V gene are SGDLS and YYNGEE. The DNA for the CDR3 is TGTGCCAGCAGCGTAGGGGGGAGACTAGCGGGAGAAGACGAGCAGTACTTC. Translation: CASSVGGRLAGEDEQYF. Supplemented by reference TRBV9 and TRBJ2-7, the full variable domain reads DSGVTQTPKHLITATGQRVTLRCSPRSGDLSVYWYQQSLDQGLQFLIQYYNGEERAKGNILERFSAQQFPDLHSELNLSSLELGDSALYFCASSVGGRLAGEDEQYFGPGTRLTVT.

The chain combines TRBV5-1 with TRBJ2-2; D gene unclear. Per germline, CDR1 SGHRS and CDR2 YFSETQ. V lost 0 bases and J 5 bases, leaving 8 bases between the germline ends. CDR3 size: 14 residues. CDR3 region: CASSLGPETGELFF. The DNA of the CDR3 is TGCGCCAGCAGCTTGGGTCCCGAGACCGGGGAGCTGTTTTTT.

This clonotype was picked up many times. The chain employs TRBV24-1 and TRBJ1-1, with D possibly matching TRBD1 (5 bases). Trimming removed 10 bases at V and 2 bases at J, with 10 bases between. CDR3 length: 12 amino acids. From germline, CDR1 is KGHDR and CDR2 SFDVKD. CDR3 sequence reads: CATGTANTEAFF. The CDR3 region has the DNA TGTGCCACGGGGACGGCCAACACTGAAGCTTTCTTT.

This chain links TRBV9 with TRBJ1-6; 10 bases map to TRBD1. V gave up 6 bases and J gave up 9 bases; unmatched junction bases: 6. The germline V gene encodes CDR1 SGDLS and CDR2 YYNGEE. This CDR3 has 14 amino acids. The CDR3 loop reads CASTGTGEVSPLHF. The CDR3 bases are TGTGCCAGCACCGGGACAGGGGAAGTTTCACCCCTCCACTTT.

This clonotype was recorded many times. CDR3 protein: CASSLAPEMNTEAFF. CDR3 DNA: TGTGCCAGCAGCTTAGCCCCAGAGATGAACACTGAAGCTTTCTTT. V usage is TRBV7-6 and J usage is TRBJ1-1; D is unclear. The V gene's germline CDR1 is SGHVS and CDR2 FNYEAQ. The CDR3 is 15 residues long. V dropped 0 bases and J dropped 0 bases, with 8 bases sitting between them.

The genes are TRBV9 and TRBJ2-7; 9 bases map to TRBD2. Germline values: CDR1 SGDLS, CDR2 YYNGEE. The CDR3 contains 14 residues. V dropped 10 bases and J dropped 1; count of bases not matched to a gene: 9. CDR3 sequence: CAAARGGNSYEQYF. The CDR3 coding sequence is TGTGCCGCAGCGCGGGGGGGCAATTCCTACGAGCAGTACTTC. The full variable domain, rest sourced from reference TRBV9 and TRBJ2-7, is DSGVTQTPKHLITATGQRVTLRCSPRSGDLSVYWYQQSLDQGLQFLIQYYNGEERAKGNILERFSAQQFPDLHSELNLSSLELGDSALYFCAAARGGNSYEQYFGPGTRLTVT.

This clonotype was counted only a few times. A junction boundary mismatches the germline segment, possibly from a read error. The V call is TRBV10-3, the J call TRBJ2-7; 7 bases match TRBD2. The CDR3 covers 16 residues. The germline V gene encodes CDR1 ENHRY and CDR2 SYGVKD. In DNA form, the CDR3 reads TGTGCCAGCAGTCCCCCCTGGGCGGGAGATACCTACGAGCAGTACTTC. Its translation is CASSPPWAGDTYEQYF.